A single sample gave rise to the 30 T cell receptor beta chains below, sequenced in a study of blood T cell repertoires in COVID-19 (dated by TCRdb to 2018 to 2020). The library was produced with the immunoSEQ multiplex PCR assay. TCRdb took over this immuneACCESS table, retaining in-frame rearrangements with V and J assigned. Such tables are incomplete; in checked studies, under half of the missing clones stem from an unresolved V gene, and the remainder is unexplained. In all, the sample holds approximately 150,000 clones, and around four fifths of those were seen once. 6.2% of the sample belongs to the ten largest clones. Sequenced: PBMCs or T cells enriched from blood (not recorded which). Source of these receptors: a woman aged 40 to 50 who had recovered from COVID-19.

The chain employs TRBV9 and TRBJ2-5; TRBD2 is a possible D gene (6 bases). Germline loops: CDR1 SGDLS, CDR2 YYNGEE. This CDR3 has 15 amino acids. Trimming removed 0 bases from V and 4 bases from J, with 13 bases in between. For the CDR3, the DNA is TGTGCCAGCAGCGTAGGACCCACGCGGGGAGAGACCCAGTACTTC. Its translation: CASSVGPTRGETQYF. Full variable domain (outside the CDR3, taken from reference TRBV9 and TRBJ2-5): DSGVTQTPKHLITATGQRVTLRCSPRSGDLSVYWYQQSLDQGLQFLIQYYNGEERAKGNILERFSAQQFPDLHSELNLSSLELGDSALYFCASSVGPTRGETQYFGPGTRLLVL.

The chain combines TRBV4-1 with TRBJ2-1; TRBD1 agrees at 7 bases. The CDR3 contains 15 residues. Germline trimming cut 1 base from V and 4 bases from J; bases unmatched to any gene: 4. Germline assignment: CDR1 MGHRA and CDR2 YSYEKL. CDR3 bases: TGCGCCAGCAGCCAAGCCGGGACAGATTACAATGAGCAGTTCTTC. It yields the protein CASSQAGTDYNEQFF.

The table lists this clone with a count of one. The chain couples TRBV7-9 to TRBJ2-7; possible D gene TRBD2, 6 bases. The germline V and J ends were trimmed by 4 bases and 3 bases, with 10 bases remaining between them. Germline V gives CDR1 SEHNR, CDR2 FQNEAQ (reference sequence). The CDR3 runs 13 residues. CDR3 bases: TGTGCCAGCAGCTCCGGGACTTGCTACGAGCAGTACTTC. Protein sequence: CASSSGTCYEQYF.

This clone was detected only once. The genes are TRBV5-1 and TRBJ1-4, with D tentatively TRBD1 (6 bases). Trimming removed 5 bases from V and 0 bases from J, with 8 bases in between. The CDR3 is 14 residues long. Germline CDR1 reads SGHRS; CDR2 reads YFSETQ. The CDR3 nucleotides are TGCGCCAGCAGGGGGGCTGCAACTAATGAAAAACTGTTTTTT. Protein sequence: CASRGAATNEKLFF.

This clone appeared a single time. The chain recombines TRBV27 with TRBJ2-1; the D gene is possibly TRBD1 (7 bases). In germline, CDR1 is MNHEY, CDR2 SMNVEV (reference sequence). CDR3 length: 15 residues. Trimming stripped 3 bases from V and 8 bases from J, with 17 bases between. The CDR3 is CASSFEGQGGDEQFF. CDR3 nucleotide sequence: TGTGCCAGCAGTTTCGAGGGGCAGGGGGGCGATGAGCAGTTCTTC.

The chain combines TRBV7-9 with TRBJ2-1, with TRBD1 matching 8 bases. Germline V gene data show CDR1 as SEHNR and CDR2 as FQNEAQ (reference sequence). The CDR3 spans 11 residues. With V trimmed by 5 bases and J by 15 bases, 6 bases remained unmatched. CDR3 amino acids: CASSLDRDRFF. CDR3 nucleotide sequence: TGTGCCAGCAGCCTGGACAGGGACCGGTTCTTC.

V gene TRBV11-2 combines with J gene TRBJ2-5, with D maybe TRBD2 (5 bases). With 5 bases removed from V and 2 bases from J, the gap between germline ends came to 21 bases. Germline CDR1 is SGHAT and CDR2 is FQNNGV. CDR3 length: 17 amino acids. The CDR3 nucleotides are TGTGCCAGCAGCCGATCCACCCCGGGATTTGGGCAAGAGACCCAGTACTTC. This translates into CASSRSTPGFGQETQYF.

The V gene is TRBV5-6, the J gene TRBJ2-7; D gene unclear. The CDR3 contains 12 residues. The germline CDR1 and CDR2 sequences are SGHDT and YYEEEE. Between the trimmed V and J ends, which lost 3 bases and 3 bases, there was a span of 7 bases. The CDR3 nucleotides read TGTGCCAGCAGCTACGACAACTACGAGCAGTACTTC. It yields the protein CASSYDNYEQYF.

The V gene is TRBV3-1 (or the pseudogene TRBV3-2), the J gene TRBJ1-2; 8 bases are shared with TRBD1. CDR1 LGHDT and CDR2 YNNKEL come from the germline V gene (reference sequence). V dropped 0 bases and J dropped 6; count of bases not matched to a gene: 3. This CDR3 is 14 amino acids long. Here the CDR3 reads CASSQEDRGHGYTF. The CDR3, as DNA: TGTGCCAGCAGCCAAGAAGACAGGGGTCATGGCTACACCTTC.

The rearrangement joins TRBV18 to TRBJ1-1; no clear D. This CDR3 is 16 amino acids long. Trimming pared 0 bases from V and 1 base from J, leaving 12 bases between. Germline V gene data show CDR1 as KGHSH and CDR2 as LQKENI. The CDR3 region is CASSPPTAQSNTEAFF. CDR3 nucleotide sequence: TGTGCCAGCTCACCACCTACCGCTCAGTCGAACACTGAAGCTTTCTTT.

V gene TRBV5-4 combines with J gene TRBJ2-5; D is perhaps TRBD2 (6 bases). This CDR3 is built from 13 residues. Trimming took off 0 bases at V and 4 bases at J, with 7 bases between the two ends. Germline CDR1 is SGHNT and CDR2 is YYREEE (reference sequence). CDR3 loop: CASSLVGLETQYF. DNA for the CDR3: TGTGCCAGCAGCTTGGTGGGACTAGAGACCCAGTACTTC.

The chain carries TRBV11-1 and TRBJ1-2; 7 bases are a match to TRBD1. The CDR3 spans 14 residues. Germline V gives CDR1 SGHAT, CDR2 FQDESV (reference sequence). The V and J ends lost 5 bases and 5 bases, in that order; junction bases with no gene match: 8. For the CDR3, the DNA is TGTGCCAGCAGCGTCCGACAGGGCGATTATGGCTACACCTTC. Translation: CASSVRQGDYGYTF.

The sample holds one count of this clone. The chain is built from TRBV19 and TRBJ1-5; D is possibly TRBD1 (6 bases). The germline CDR1 and CDR2 sequences are LNHDA and SQIVND (reference sequence). The V and J ends lost 2 bases and 6 bases respectively, with 8 bases between them. The CDR3 runs to 13 residues. CDR3 sequence: CASSIQGSQPQHF. The CDR3 region has the DNA TGTGCCAGTAGTATACAGGGGAGTCAGCCCCAGCATTTT.

J is TRBJ2-7 and V is TRBV18; D might be TRBD1 (5 bases). Trimming pared 5 bases from V and 5 bases from J, leaving 10 bases between. This CDR3 has 12 residues. CDR1 and CDR2 from the germline V gene are KGHSH and LQKENI. The CDR3 coding sequence is TGTGCCAGCTCAGTCTCAGGGAACGAGCAGTACTTC. This translates into CASSVSGNEQYF. Combining the CDR3 with reference TRBV18 and TRBJ2-7 gives the whole variable domain NAGVMQNPRHLVRRRGQEARLRCSPMKGHSHVYWYRQLPEEGLKFMVYLQKENIIDESGMPKERFSAEFPKEGPSILRIQQVVRGDSAAYFCASSVSGNEQYFGPGTRLTVT.

V gene TRBV27 combines with J gene TRBJ1-6; unclear D gene. The germline V gene encodes CDR1 MNHEY and CDR2 SMNVEV (reference sequence). The CDR3 contains 12 residues. V was cut by 3 bases and J by 8 bases, with 5 bases left in between. CDR3 protein: CASSFLDSPLHF. DNA of the CDR3: TGTGCCAGCAGTTTCCTTGATTCACCCCTCCACTTT.

CDR3 sequence: CASSQDRDNYGYTF. Written as DNA, the CDR3 is TGTGCCAGCTCACAGGACAGGGATAACTATGGCTACACCTTC. J is TRBJ1-2 and V is TRBV18, with TRBD1 matching 8 bases. CDR3 length: 14 amino acids. V was pared by 4 bases and J by 1 base, with 2 bases of the junction left unmatched. Germline CDR1 reads KGHSH; CDR2 reads LQKENI.

This sequence joins TRBV24-1 and TRBJ2-3, with D tentatively TRBD1 (6 bases). The germline V gene has CDR1 KGHDR and CDR2 SFDVKD. Trimming stripped 5 bases from V and 1 base from J, with 12 bases between. The CDR3 is 15 residues long. This CDR3 is CATSAEAGGTDTQYF. The CDR3 DNA reads as TGTGCCACCAGTGCCGAAGCAGGGGGCACAGATACGCAGTATTTT.

CDR3 sequence (DNA): TGTGCCAGCAGCTCCGGACTTAATTCACCCCTCCACTTT. It specifies CASSSGLNSPLHF. The rearrangement links TRBV7-3 to TRBJ1-6; no clear D. Germline loops: CDR1 SGHTA, CDR2 FQGTGA. The CDR3 runs 13 residues. V lost 4 bases to trimming and J lost 6 bases, with 7 bases between them. The variable domain in full, with the rest retrieved from reference TRBV7-3 and TRBJ1-6, is GAGVSQTPSNKVTEKGKYVELRCDPISGHTALYWYRQSLGQGPEFLIYFQGTGAADDSGLPNDRFFAVRPEGSVSTLKIQRTERGDSAVYLCASSSGLNSPLHFGNGTRLTVT.

This sequence joins TRBV3-1 (or the pseudogene TRBV3-2) and TRBJ2-5, with D possibly being TRBD2 (6 bases). V was trimmed by 1 base and J by 4 bases, leaving 7 bases between them. CDR1 and CDR2 (germline): LGHDT, YNNKEL (reference sequence). The CDR3 has 13 residues. CDR3 loop: CASSQGRGETQYF. CDR3 DNA sequence: TGTGCCAGCAGCCAAGGGCGGGGAGAGACCCAGTACTTC.

This clone was detected only once. The chain combines TRBV2 with TRBJ2-5; 14 positions match TRBD2. Germline lookup yields CDR1 SNHLY and CDR2 FYNNEI. This CDR3 contains 16 residues. V lost 6 bases and J lost 5; bases outside the gene matches: 8. CDR3 region: CASSTGLAGVRETQYF. For the CDR3, the DNA is TGTGCCAGCAGCACGGGACTAGCGGGAGTCCGGGAGACCCAGTACTTC. Combining the CDR3 with reference TRBV2 and TRBJ2-5 gives the whole variable domain EPEVTQTPSHQVTQMGQEVILRCVPISNHLYFYWYRQILGQKVEFLVSFYNNEISEKSEIFDDQFSVERPDGSNFTLKIRSTKLEDSAMYFCASSTGLAGVRETQYFGPGTRLLVL.

This clone occurred many times. The V call is TRBV19, the J call TRBJ1-2, with 8 positions matching TRBD1. The germline V gene encodes CDR1 LNHDA and CDR2 SQIVND (reference sequence). J lost 7 bases, V lost 1 base, and 8 bases had no gene match. CDR3 length: 15 amino acids. The CDR3 nucleotides are TGTGCCAGTAGTATAGCCCCCGCAGGGGGCTTTGGCTACACCTTC. This codes for CASSIAPAGGFGYTF.

The rearrangement links TRBV5-8 to TRBJ2-5; possible D gene TRBD2, 5 bases. Germline V CDR1 and CDR2: SGHTS, YDEGEE. The length of the CDR3 is 19 residues. With 0 bases removed from V and 0 bases from J, the gap between germline ends came to 21 bases. CDR3 DNA sequence: TGTGCCAGCAGCTTGGGAATGTCTTCGACACCGGGGAACCAAGAGACCCAGTACTTC. Translation gives CASSLGMSSTPGNQETQYF.

The chain joins TRBV30 to TRBJ1-4; a possible D gene is TRBD1 (5 bases). Deletions cut 1 base from V and 7 bases from J, with 10 bases between. The germline gives CDR1 GTSNPN, CDR2 SVGIG (reference sequence). The CDR3 sequence is 13 residues long. CDR3 amino acids: CAWSEQASEKLFF. In DNA, the CDR3 is TGTGCCTGGAGTGAACAGGCCAGTGAAAAACTGTTTTTT.

The CDR3 DNA follows: TGTGCCAGCAGTGAATCGGAGGGATATAATTCACCCCTCCACTTT. Its protein product is CASSESEGYNSPLHF. J is TRBJ1-6 and V is TRBV25-1, with D unresolved. The ends were cut back, 1 base at V and 4 bases at J, with 8 bases in the middle. CDR3 length: 15 residues. CDR1 is MGHDK, CDR2 SYGVNS, per germline.

The chain has TRBV21-1 and TRBJ1-1; TRBD1 was called by the table and not checked on the DNA. TRBV21-1 is a known pseudogene. The CDR3 is 14 amino acids. The CDR3 nucleotides read TGTGCCACCATCAAGACAGACAGGGGCACTGAAGCTTTCTTT. This encodes CATIKTDRGTEAFF.

This rearrangement joins TRBV27 to TRBJ1-5; 7 bases map to TRBD1. CDR3 size: 14 residues. V lost 7 bases to trimming and J lost 7 bases; unmatched junction nucleotides: 10. Germline V gives CDR1 MNHEY, CDR2 SMNVEV (reference sequence). The CDR3 region has the DNA TGTGCCAGCAACCCAACAGGGGTCGACCAGCCCCAGCATTTT. Protein product: CASNPTGVDQPQHF.

V usage is TRBV5-1 and J usage is TRBJ2-1, with TRBD1 matching 9 bases. CDR1 SGHRS and CDR2 YFSETQ come from the germline V gene. Losses at the gene ends were 4 bases for V and 5 bases for J; bases not matched to a gene: 10. The CDR3 contains 16 residues. CDR3 region: CASSSPDRGFHNEQFF. The CDR3 bases are TGCGCCAGCAGCAGCCCCGACAGGGGGTTCCACAATGAGCAGTTCTTC.

CDR3 in DNA: TGTGCCAGCAGGGCCGAAGACAATGAGCAGTTCTTC. Translation gives CASRAEDNEQFF. V usage is TRBV6-5 and J usage is TRBJ2-1; D is unclear. This CDR3 region has 12 residues. Germline values: CDR1 MNHEY, CDR2 SVGAGI. Trimming took 6 bases from V and 5 from J, leaving 8 bases between them.

The chain employs TRBV15 and TRBJ2-7; a weak D match, TRBD2 (5 bases). The V end lost 7 bases, the J end lost 5 bases, and 15 bases lay between the germline ends. The CDR3 runs 13 residues. Germline-derived CDR1 and CDR2 are LNHNV and YYDKDF (reference sequence). This chain's CDR3 is CATNSEGWNEQYF. The CDR3, as DNA: TGTGCCACCAACAGCGAGGGTTGGAACGAGCAGTACTTC.

The CDR3 nucleotides read TGTGCCAGCAGCGTAGATGGCGGGACGTACAATGAGCAGTTCTTC. This sequence encodes CASSVDGGTYNEQFF. The J gene is TRBJ2-1, the V gene TRBV9, with a weak D call TRBD2 (6 bases). Germline CDR1 and CDR2: SGDLS and YYNGEE. The CDR3 extends over 15 amino acids. Between the trimmed V and J ends, which lost 0 bases and 4 bases, there was a span of 11 bases.